This entry lists 24 T cell receptor beta chains sequenced from one sample in a study of patients and donors after allogeneic stem cell transplantation. One entry per CDR3 protein, called by TCRdb with MiXCR from the RT-PCR reads. The sample includes 190,000 or so distinct CDR3 sequences, around 40% of them seen just once. Sequencing was carried out using blood, either unsorted or a sorted T cell fraction (not recorded which). Receptors were obtained from a human donor who was either an allogeneic HSCT recipient or a stem cell or donor lymphocyte infusion donor (not recorded which). It is not recorded whose cells these are; they may come from a transplant donor.

The chain joins TRBV6-1 to TRBJ1-2; 7 nucleotides align to TRBD1. After removal of 0 bases from V and 2 bases from J, the junction contained 6 bases not matched to a gene. Germline-derived CDR1 and CDR2 are MNHNS and SASEGT. The CDR3 covers 16 residues. CDR3: CASSEARPTGNYGYTF. The CDR3 region has the DNA TGTGCCAGCAGTGAAGCCCGACCGACAGGGAACTATGGCTACACCTTC.

This sequence joins TRBV9 and TRBJ1-2; no firm D call. The CDR3 has 14 amino acids. Trimming cost V 0 bases and J 3 bases, with 9 bases left between them. Germline V gene lookup returns CDR1 SGDLS and CDR2 YYNGEE. CDR3 in DNA: TGTGCCAGCAGCGTAGATGGGGAGTACTATGGCTACACCTTC. Amino acid sequence: CASSVDGEYYGYTF.

This chain uses TRBV5-1 with TRBJ2-6; possibly TRBD2 for D (6 bases). Per the germline V gene, CDR1 is SGHRS and CDR2 is YFSETQ. CDR3 length equals 14 residues. The ends were cut back, 4 bases at V and 12 bases at J, with 17 bases in the middle. This CDR3 reads CASSQRDSRGVLTF. The CDR3 DNA sequence: TGCGCCAGCAGCCAACGGGACTCTCGGGGCGTCCTGACTTTC. Based on the CDR3 plus reference TRBV5-1 and TRBJ2-6, the full variable domain is KAGVTQTPRYLIKTRGQQVTLSCSPISGHRSVSWYQQTPGQGLQFLFEYFSETQRNKGNFPGRFSGRQFSNSRSEMNVSTLELGDSALYLCASSQRDSRGVLTFGAGSRLTVL.

This clonotype was recorded a few times. The chain couples TRBV6-5 to TRBJ1-4; 9 nucleotides match TRBD1. The CDR3 sequence is 15 residues long. The V gene's germline CDR1 is MNHEY and CDR2 SVGAGI. With 4 bases clipped from V and 6 bases from J, the junction kept 6 bases outside the gene matches. For the CDR3, the DNA is TGTGCCAGCAGTTCGGGACAGGGTGTGGATGAAAAACTGTTTTTT. Amino acids: CASSSGQGVDEKLFF.

The chain joins TRBV5-6 to TRBJ2-1, with no clear D. The CDR3 runs to 13 residues. The V end lost 0 bases, the J end lost 4 bases, and 5 bases lay between the germline ends. In germline, CDR1 is SGHDT, CDR2 YYEEEE. The CDR3 loop is CASSLAWYNEQFF. As DNA, the CDR3 is TGTGCCAGCAGCTTGGCCTGGTACAATGAGCAGTTCTTC. Drawing the rest from reference TRBV5-6 and TRBJ2-1, the complete variable domain is DAGVTQSPTHLIKTRGQQVTLRCSPKSGHDTVSWYQQALGQGPQFIFQYYEEEERQRGNFPDRFSGHQFPNYSSELNVNALLLGDSALYLCASSLAWYNEQFFGPGTRLTVL.

This clonotype was observed a handful of times. The rearrangement links TRBV5-1 to TRBJ2-2, with TRBD1 matching 9 bases. This CDR3 is 15 amino acids long. The germline V gene has CDR1 SGHRS and CDR2 YFSETQ. V shed 5 bases and J 7 bases; nucleotides not matched to a gene: 9. As DNA, the CDR3 is TGCGCCAGCAGTAATCTACAGGGGGCTATCGGGGAGCTGTTTTTT. This codes for CASSNLQGAIGELFF. The whole variable domain, filled in from reference TRBV5-1 and TRBJ2-2, reads KAGVTQTPRYLIKTRGQQVTLSCSPISGHRSVSWYQQTPGQGLQFLFEYFSETQRNKGNFPGRFSGRQFSNSRSEMNVSTLELGDSALYLCASSNLQGAIGELFFGEGSRLTVL.

The V gene is TRBV27, the J gene TRBJ1-2; 7 nucleotides match TRBD1. Germline assignment: CDR1 MNHEY and CDR2 SMNVEV (reference sequence). V lost 2 bases to trimming and J lost 4 bases; unmatched junction nucleotides: 4. The length of the CDR3 is 14 residues. In DNA, the CDR3 is TGTGCCAGCAGTTTAGGAGGGACAGCCTATGGCTACACCTTC. Amino acids: CASSLGGTAYGYTF.

This clonotype was observed a handful of times. This rearrangement joins TRBV20-1 to TRBJ2-1; D is undetermined. The CDR3 has 13 amino acids. Germline lookup yields CDR1 DFQATT and CDR2 SNEGSKA (reference sequence). Trimming removed 3 bases at V and 6 bases at J, with 12 bases between. CDR3 sequence: CSASGPGPNEQFF. CDR3 DNA: TGCAGTGCTAGCGGACCGGGCCCCAATGAGCAGTTCTTC.

The table lists this clonotype with a few counts. The junction shows a germline mismatch at one end, possibly a read error. The chain recombines TRBV29-1 with TRBJ2-3; 8 nucleotides match TRBD1. The CDR3 loop spans 16 amino acids. CDR1 and CDR2 from the germline V gene are SQVTM and ANQGSEA. This chain's CDR3 is CSAEVSRGRFTDTQYF. Here the CDR3 DNA reads TGCAGCGCTGAAGTCTCCAGGGGGCGCTTTACAGATACGCAGTATTTT.

This chain joins TRBV7-8 and TRBJ2-3; 7 bases match TRBD2. The CDR3 is 15 amino acids. With V trimmed by 5 bases and J by 0 bases, 5 bases remained unmatched. CDR1 SGHVS and CDR2 FQNEAQ come from the germline V gene. The CDR3 sequence is CASSQRGASTDTQYF. DNA for the CDR3: TGTGCCAGCAGCCAGCGGGGAGCTAGCACAGATACGCAGTATTTT.

The sample holds one count of this clonotype. The V and J genes are TRBV4-3 and TRBJ2-7, with 7 bases that match TRBD1. Trimming removed 3 bases from V and 1 base from J; junction bases left unmatched: 6. Germline assignment: CDR1 LGHNA and CDR2 YSLEER. The CDR3 contains 15 residues. The CDR3: CASSQKPGQSYEQYF. In nucleotides, the CDR3 is TGCGCCAGCAGCCAGAAACCGGGACAGTCCTACGAGCAGTACTTC.

The CDR3 nucleotides read TGTGCCAGCAGACGACTAGCGGGGGGGGATTCCTACAATGAGCAGTTCTTC. Encoded protein: CASRRLAGGDSYNEQFF. The chain is built from TRBV6-5 and TRBJ2-1, with 14 bases fitting TRBD2. J lost 1 base, V lost 6 bases, and 5 bases had no gene match. Germline CDR1 and CDR2: MNHEY and SVGAGI. The CDR3 consists of 17 residues.

The rearrangement joins TRBV12-3 or TRBV12-4 to TRBJ2-3; D call uncertain. The CDR3 extends over 12 amino acids. V lost 3 bases to trimming and J lost 4 bases, with 5 bases between them. This CDR3 reads CASSFTPDTQYF. The CDR3 DNA is TGTGCCAGCAGTTTTACCCCAGATACGCAGTATTTT.

This clonotype was seen a few times. The chain uses TRBV28 and TRBJ1-6; D may be TRBD1 (6 bases). Trimming stripped 6 bases from V and 6 bases from J, with 12 bases between. This CDR3 spans 14 amino acids. Per germline, CDR1 MDHEN and CDR2 SYDVKM. CDR3 protein: CASRLGGRNSPLHF. Here the CDR3 DNA reads TGTGCCAGCAGACTGGGGGGCCGTAATTCACCCCTCCACTTT.

This clonotype was counted between two and nine times. This chain uses TRBV12-3 or TRBV12-4 with TRBJ1-5; 8 bases align to TRBD1. The CDR3 runs to 15 residues. Germline trimming cut 5 bases from V and 2 bases from J; bases unmatched to any gene: 5. The CDR3 sequence: CASSTPTGGNQPQHF. CDR3 bases: TGTGCCAGCAGTACACCGACAGGGGGCAATCAGCCCCAGCATTTT.

This chain uses TRBV21-1 with TRBJ1-3; the table's D call, TRBD1, was not checked against the DNA. TRBV21-1 counts as a pseudogene. The CDR3 is 17 amino acids. In DNA, the CDR3 is TGTGCCAGCAGCAAAGTTGGGACAGGGTTATCTGGAAACACCATATATTTT. Its protein product is CASSKVGTGLSGNTIYF.

This clonotype has only one observation. This sequence joins TRBV11-2 and TRBJ1-4; 8 positions match TRBD1. The J segment lost 4 bases and the V segment lost 5 bases, leaving 3 bases of the junction unmatched. The CDR3 consists of 14 residues. Germline CDR1 SGHAT, CDR2 FQNNGV. CDR3 bases: TGTGCCAGCAGCCCCAGGGGGCGTAATGAAAAACTGTTTTTT. Translation gives CASSPRGRNEKLFF. The variable domain in full, with the rest retrieved from reference TRBV11-2 and TRBJ1-4, is EAGVAQSPRYKIIEKRQSVAFWCNPISGHATLYWYQQILGQGPKLLIQFQNNGVVDDSQLPKDRFSAERLKGVDSTLKIQPAKLEDSAVYLCASSPRGRNEKLFFGSGTQLSVL.

This chain's CDR3 is CASSRYRDIEGYEQYF. CDR3 DNA sequence: TGCGCCAGCAGCCGGTACCGGGACATAGAGGGTTACGAGCAGTACTTC. The rearrangement uses TRBV4-1 and TRBJ2-7, with D tentatively TRBD1 (6 bases). CDR1 MGHRA and CDR2 YSYEKL come from the germline V gene. The CDR3 has 16 amino acids. V was shortened by 4 bases and J by 4 bases, with 20 bases between the two germline ends.

This clonotype has a single count. The genes are TRBV30 and TRBJ1-6; D is unclear. The germline V gene encodes CDR1 GTSNPN and CDR2 SVGIG (reference sequence). V was cut by 3 bases and J by 10 bases, with 19 bases left in between. This CDR3 is 15 amino acids long. Here the CDR3 reads CAWRGGSGVDSPLHF. The CDR3 DNA reads TGTGCCTGGAGGGGAGGATCTGGGGTCGACTCACCCCTCCACTTT.

CDR3 residues: CASSSDRGNSPLHF. CDR3 DNA sequence: TGTGCCAGCAGCTCAGACAGGGGTAATTCACCCCTCCACTTT. The chain employs TRBV28 and TRBJ1-6; the match to TRBD1 covers 8 bases. From germline, CDR1 is MDHEN and CDR2 SYDVKM. Unmatched junction bases numbered 4, after V lost 6 bases and J lost 6 bases. This CDR3 is built from 14 residues.

This chain links TRBV12-3 or TRBV12-4 with TRBJ2-5; 7 bases are shared with TRBD1. V dropped 0 bases and J dropped 7; count of bases not matched to a gene: 11. The CDR3 spans 16 residues. The chain's CDR3 is CASSLAGQPTTGTQYF. The CDR3 DNA sequence: TGTGCCAGCAGTTTAGCGGGACAGCCCACCACCGGGACCCAGTACTTC.

The V and J genes are TRBV12-3 or TRBV12-4 and TRBJ2-2; 9 bases fit TRBD1. This CDR3 comprises 16 residues. With V trimmed by 4 bases and J by 2 bases, 5 bases remained unmatched. The chain's CDR3 is CASSSIQGANTGELFF. CDR3 DNA sequence: TGTGCCAGCAGTTCGATACAGGGGGCTAACACCGGGGAGCTGTTTTTT.

Of note for this clonotype: The conserved phenylalanine or tryptophan normally closing the CDR3 is absent here, so this likely arose from a read error. V gene TRBV12-3 or TRBV12-4 combines with J gene TRBJ1-6; D is ambiguous. V lost 6 bases and J 7 bases, leaving 10 bases between the germline ends. CDR3 size: 13 residues. The DNA of the CDR3 is TGTGCCAGCAGACAAGACGGGAATTCACCCCTCCACTTG. Residues: CASRQDGNSPLHL.

This clonotype turned up a few times. The chain uses TRBV7-2 and TRBJ1-2; a possible D gene is TRBD1 (5 bases). Trimming removed 3 bases at V and 5 bases at J, with 16 bases between. The length of the CDR3 is 15 residues. The germline V gene has CDR1 SGHTA and CDR2 FQGNSA. CDR3 residues: CASSLAGAGGYGYTF. The DNA for the CDR3 is TGTGCCAGCAGCTTGGCTGGGGCCGGGGGGTATGGCTACACCTTC.